Below are 5 T cell receptor beta chains sequenced from a single sample in a study of OX40 agonist ivuxolimab in advanced cancers. The method was immunoSEQ multiplex PCR; TCRdb's version includes in-frame clones alone and lacks a portion of them. The sample lists around 90,000 clones; 90% were seen once. This specimen was CD4+ or CD8+ T cells sorted from blood, taken in a trial of the OX40 agonist ivuxolimab. The receptors stem from an adult with an advanced solid tumor such as melanoma, head and neck, liver or kidney cancer.

The chain couples TRBV7-3 to TRBJ2-5; 9 bases map to TRBD2. The CDR3 is 14 amino acids. Germline CDR1 SGHTA, CDR2 FQGTGA. V lost 5 bases and J lost 1; bases outside the gene matches: 2. CDR3 sequence: CASSISGGQETQYF. CDR3 DNA: TGTGCCAGCAGCATTAGCGGGGGCCAAGAGACCCAGTACTTC.

The CDR3 coding sequence is TGTGCCTGGAGTTGGGGCCCCTACAATGAGCAGTTCTTC. This encodes CAWSWGPYNEQFF. This sequence joins TRBV30 and TRBJ2-1, with D possibly TRBD1 on 5 matching bases. Germline V gene data show CDR1 as GTSNPN and CDR2 as SVGIG (reference sequence). Between the trimmed V and J ends, which lost 2 bases and 2 bases, there was a span of 7 bases. The CDR3 length is 13 residues. The complete variable domain, with remaining parts taken from reference TRBV30 and TRBJ2-1, reads SQTIHQWPATLVQPVGSPLSLECTVEGTSNPNLYWYRQAAGRGLQLLFYSVGIGQISSEVPQNLSASRPQDRQFILSSKKLLLSDSGFYLCAWSWGPYNEQFFGPGTRLTVL.

The V and J genes are TRBV10-3 and TRBJ2-7; 7 bases are shared with TRBD2. Germline V gene lookup returns CDR1 ENHRY and CDR2 SYGVKD. V lost 9 bases to trimming and J lost 3 bases; unmatched junction nucleotides: 5. This CDR3 has 12 amino acids. CDR3 sequence (DNA): TGTGCCATACTGGGGGAGGGCTACGAGCAGTACTTC. This codes for CAILGEGYEQYF.

This sequence joins TRBV28 and TRBJ2-5; 10 bases are a match to TRBD2. J was trimmed by 13 bases and V by 6 bases; bases with no gene match: 17. This CDR3 region has 15 residues. Germline V gives CDR1 MDHEN, CDR2 SYDVKM. The CDR3 nucleotides are TGTGCCAGCAGCCGCCCTCTAGCGGGAGAAAGGGTGCGGTACTTC. Translated: CASSRPLAGERVRYF.

This chain links TRBV11-3 with TRBJ2-7; unclear D gene. The germline gives CDR1 SGHNT, CDR2 YENEEA. The CDR3 consists of 15 residues. Trimming shortened V by 4 bases and J by 0 bases, and 13 bases separated the two germline ends. Written as DNA, the CDR3 is TGTGCCAGCAGCTGGACGGGCTCGAGCTCCTACGAGCAGTACTTC. The encoded protein is CASSWTGSSSYEQYF.